This T cell receptor beta chain was retrieved from a study of response to subunit inactivated influenza vaccine. Using its own MiXCR run on the RT-PCR reads, TCRdb lists one record per CDR3 protein. The sample contains 500,000 to 600,000 distinct CDR3 sequences, approximately 10% of which appear only once. The J segment lost 7 bases and the V segment lost 1 base, leaving 6 bases of the junction unmatched. This CDR3 is 15 amino acids long. Germline V gene sequence: CDR1 LGHDT, CDR2 YNNKEL (reference sequence). In this sample, this clonotype turned up many times. The rearrangement links TRBV3-1 to TRBJ2-4, with 8 bases lining up with TRBD1. The clonotype originates from a man aged 50-59 years who received an inactivated influenza vaccine. The sample consisted of PBMCs from blood, taken on the day of vaccination. CDR3 loop: CASSQGPGGSNIQYF. CDR3 sequence (DNA): TGTGCCAGCAGCCAAGGGCCAGGGGGCTCGAACATTCAGTACTTC.